This T cell receptor beta chain originates from a study of T cells in Graves' hyperthyroidism and ophthalmopathy. On the study more broadly: Before any treatment, at initial diagnosis, peripheral blood was collected.

This clonotype turned up a few times. What it recognizes is unknown. Ophthalmopathy patients all had a Clinical Activity Score of at least 3, a NOSPECS grade of at least 4 and disease under 3 months old. Study-wide points: A model built on 13 V-J features separated ophthalmopathy from stable hyperthyroidism.

There were TCR beta CDR3 regions amplified from RNA transcripts. TCR CDR3 regions were first amplified by RT-PCR with HTBI primers. TCRdb called the multiplex PCR reads again in MiXCR, with one record for every CDR3 protein. This sample yields a few hundred thousand distinct CDR3 sequences, of which around 15% are seen a single time; 30% to 35% belongs to the top ten. This CDR3 is built from 17 residues. The V gene lost 0 bases and the J gene lost 2 bases, with 17 bases spanning the gap. The germline V gene encodes CDR1 SGHRS and CDR2 YFSETQ. The sequenced sample consisted of blood. The TCR sequence derives from a woman between 40 and 55 years old with Graves' ophthalmopathy. The V gene is TRBV5-1, the J gene TRBJ2-5, with a weak D call TRBD2 (6 bases). The CDR3 bases are TGCGCCAGCAGCTTGGGAGTCGGTGGAGGGAATCAAGAGACCCAGTACTTC. Protein sequence: CASSLGVGGGNQETQYF.